The next 21 T cell receptor beta chains were all read from a single sample in a study of blood T cells in healthy people across ages. Primed by a sample-barcoded 5' primer and a J-beta primer mix, a second PCR proceeded for 7 to 11 cycles. TCRdb re-called the 5' RACE reads through MiXCR, storing one row per CDR3 protein. In the table there are roughly 800,000 distinct CDR3 sequences, over 45% of which are singletons. Input material: blood. The receptors were sampled from a man aged 30 to 39 in good health.

The V and J genes are TRBV20-1 and TRBJ1-4; D call uncertain. This CDR3 has 13 amino acids. The ends were cut back, 2 bases at V and 3 bases at J, with 7 bases in the middle. Germline V lookup: CDR1 DFQATT, CDR2 SNEGSKA (reference sequence). The CDR3 coding sequence is TGCAGTGCTAGACCCCGAGCTAATGAAAAACTGTTTTTT. Translated, it gives CSARPRANEKLFF.

The V and J genes are TRBV7-9 and TRBJ2-7; D gene unclear. V lost 1 base, J lost 2 bases, and 18 bases lay in between. Germline CDR1 SEHNR, CDR2 FQNEAQ (reference sequence). The CDR3 runs to 17 residues. This CDR3 reads CASSLGVLGVGAYEQYF. CDR3 in DNA: TGTGCCAGCAGCTTAGGGGTATTAGGAGTTGGGGCCTACGAGCAGTACTTC.

This clonotype was detected only a few times. This chain joins TRBV7-2 and TRBJ2-5; 7 bases map to TRBD1. The length of the CDR3 is 14 residues. V shed 5 bases, J shed 4 bases, and the junction held 7 bases outside the gene matches. Germline V gives CDR1 SGHTA, CDR2 FQGNSA. In DNA form, the CDR3 reads TGTGCCAGCAGCCCCGACAGGGTATCAGAGACCCAGTACTTC. This codes for CASSPDRVSETQYF.

CDR3 sequence: CASSVAVQGTGGYTF. In DNA form, the CDR3 reads TGTGCCAGCAGCGTAGCCGTACAGGGGACGGGTGGCTACACCTTC. The chain employs TRBV9 and TRBJ1-2; 7 bases are shared with TRBD1. Looked up from germline, CDR1 is SGDLS and CDR2 is YYNGEE. V trimming: 0 bases; J trimming: 7 bases; junction bases outside the gene matches: 9. CDR3 length: 15 amino acids.

The CDR3 is CSAPRTSYGYTF. The CDR3 region has the DNA TGCAGTGCCCCAAGGACGTCCTATGGCTACACCTTC. V gene TRBV20-1 combines with J gene TRBJ1-2; D not certain. Germline CDR1 and CDR2: DFQATT and SNEGSKA (reference sequence). V lost 6 bases, J lost 4 bases, and 12 bases lay in between. The CDR3 is 12 amino acids.

The CDR3 here is CASSQDRPPRSTDTQYF. CDR3 sequence (DNA): TGTGCCAGCAGCCAAGACCGGCCACCCCGTTCCACAGATACGCAGTATTTT. V usage is TRBV14 and J usage is TRBJ2-3; no definite D call. The CDR3 is 17 amino acids. The V end lost 0 bases, the J end lost 2 bases, and 15 bases lay between the germline ends. The germline CDR1 and CDR2 sequences are SGHDN and FVKESK.

This clonotype was observed a single time. This clone may be a read error of a much larger clone one base away. V and J are TRBV27 and TRBJ2-1; 7 nucleotides agree with TRBD2. Looked up from germline, CDR1 is MNHEY and CDR2 is SMNVEV (reference sequence). The CDR3 consists of 16 residues. In nucleotides, the CDR3 is TGTGCCTGCAGTGCCTCCGGGACTACGCGATACAATGAGCAGTTCTTC. It encodes CACSASGTTRYNEQFF.

This clonotype has just one count. The rearrangement joins TRBV2 to TRBJ1-2; D uncertain. Germline CDR1 and CDR2: SNHLY and FYNNEI. There are 11 residues in the CDR3. Trimming stripped 3 bases from V and 7 bases from J, with 6 bases between. The CDR3 is CASSDMGGYTF. The CDR3 DNA is TGTGCCAGCAGTGATATGGGTGGCTACACCTTC.

The sample holds a few counts of this clonotype. J is TRBJ2-7 and V is TRBV11-2; TRBD2 might be the D (6 bases). This CDR3 has 15 amino acids. Trimming removed 6 bases at V and 4 bases at J, with 19 bases between. In germline, CDR1 is SGHAT, CDR2 FQNNGV. The CDR3 DNA sequence: TGTGCCAGCAGTTATTCCAGCGGGCCCAAATACGAGCAGTACTTC. As protein: CASSYSSGPKYEQYF.

This clonotype was seen only a few times. V usage is TRBV7-2 and J usage is TRBJ2-1; tentatively, D is TRBD2 (5 bases). The CDR3 length is 15 residues. The V end was cut by 1 base, the J end by 7 bases, with 14 bases between. The germline CDR1 and CDR2 sequences are SGHTA and FQGNSA. CDR3 sequence reads: CASSLVGDPRNEQFF. CDR3 nucleotides: TGTGCCAGCAGCTTAGTCGGGGATCCCAGAAATGAGCAGTTCTTC.

The chain carries TRBV29-1 and TRBJ2-1, with D uncertain. Germline CDR1 reads SQVTM; CDR2 reads ANQGSEA. This CDR3 region has 11 residues. The V end was cut by 7 bases, the J end by 5 bases, with 9 bases between. In nucleotides, the CDR3 is TGCAGCGGACGAGCAAACAATGAGCAGTTCTTC. It encodes CSGRANNEQFF.

This clonotype was seen a few times. The chain has TRBV7-9 and TRBJ1-2, with a tentative D call TRBD1 (5 bases). This CDR3 region has 15 residues. With 4 bases removed from V and 3 bases from J, the gap between germline ends came to 15 bases. CDR1 is SEHNR, CDR2 FQNEAQ, per germline (reference sequence). The DNA for the CDR3 is TGTGCCAGCAGCTCTTACCGGGTGGGGGACTATGGCTACACCTTC. Translating gives CASSSYRVGDYGYTF.

V and J are TRBV10-2 and TRBJ2-5; the match to TRBD1 covers 10 bases. CDR1 WSHSY and CDR2 SAAADI come from the germline V gene. There are 13 residues in the CDR3. After removal of 7 bases from V and 11 bases from J, the junction contained 10 bases not matched to a gene. DNA of the CDR3: TGCGCCAGCAAAGGGACAGGGGCCTACGGGCAGTACTTC. Protein: CASKGTGAYGQYF.

The chain couples TRBV7-2 to TRBJ2-3; the D is unclear. Trimming left V 2 bases short and J 0 bases short, with 6 bases between. Looked up from germline, CDR1 is SGHTA and CDR2 is FQGNSA. CDR3 length: 14 residues. The CDR3 bases are TGTGCCAGCAGCTTATGGTGGAGCACAGATACGCAGTATTTT. This gives the protein CASSLWWSTDTQYF.

This clonotype was seen a single time. V usage is TRBV12-3 or TRBV12-4 and J usage is TRBJ2-7, with TRBD2 as a possible D gene (6 bases). V lost 6 bases to trimming and J lost 3 bases, with 18 bases between them. The CDR3 contains 15 residues. This CDR3 reads CASSYSGTLNYEQYF. CDR3 nucleotides: TGTGCCAGCAGCTATTCCGGGACTTTGAACTACGAGCAGTACTTC.

This clonotype showed up just a few times. The rearrangement uses TRBV20-1 and TRBJ1-5; no reliable D call. This CDR3 is built from 13 residues. Per germline, CDR1 DFQATT and CDR2 SNEGSKA (reference sequence). The V end lost 0 bases, the J end lost 3 bases, and 6 bases lay between the germline ends. In DNA, the CDR3 is TGCAGTGCTAGAGAGGCAGTCAATCAGCCCCAGCATTTT. Translated, it gives CSAREAVNQPQHF.

The V gene is TRBV3-1, the J gene TRBJ2-5; unclear D gene. Germline assignment: CDR1 LGHDT and CDR2 YNNKEL (reference sequence). Trimming removed 0 bases at V and 11 bases at J, with 16 bases between. CDR3 length equals 14 residues. The CDR3 region has the DNA TGTGCCAGCAGCCAAGACGGCGGTTACAATGAGCAGTACTTC. Residues: CASSQDGGYNEQYF.

This chain links TRBV20-1 with TRBJ2-5; tentative D call: TRBD2 (6 bases). The length of the CDR3 is 13 residues. Germline values: CDR1 DFQATT, CDR2 SNEGSKA (reference sequence). CDR3 sequence: CASLGSWVKTQYF. The DNA for the CDR3 is TGCGCCAGCCTCGGGAGTTGGGTAAAGACCCAGTACTTC.

The chain couples TRBV20-1 to TRBJ2-7; no clear D. V lost 3 bases and J lost 0, with 6 bases in between. The CDR3 spans 12 residues. CDR1 is DFQATT, CDR2 SNEGSKA, per germline (reference sequence). CDR3 loop: CSASADSYEQYF. CDR3 nucleotides: TGCAGTGCTAGTGCTGACTCCTACGAGCAGTACTTC.

DNA for the CDR3: TGTGCCAGCAAGGCCACGCAGGGGCCCTCCTTTACTCCGCATTTT. Protein product: CASKATQGPSFTPHF. The chain links TRBV6-1 to TRBJ1-5, with D possibly matching TRBD1 (6 bases). The germline V and J ends were trimmed by 7 bases and 15 bases, with 28 bases remaining between them. CDR1 and CDR2 from the germline V gene are MNHNS and SASEGT. This CDR3 comprises 15 residues.

The chain uses TRBV2 and TRBJ2-2; TRBD2 might be the D (6 bases). From germline, CDR1 is SNHLY and CDR2 FYNNEI. V lost 7 bases to trimming and J lost 7 bases, with 19 bases between them. The CDR3 sequence is 15 residues long. DNA for the CDR3: TGTGCCAGCATTTTCGGGACTCCACCCGGCGGGGAGCTGTTTTTT. Its translation is CASIFGTPPGGELFF.